The 27 T cell receptor beta chains reported below all come from one sample, sequenced in a study of Graves' ophthalmopathy and Graves' hyperthyroidism. The authors amplified TCR beta CDR3 regions from RNA transcripts. In the first round, RT-PCR was carried out with HTBI primers, and a multiplex PCR formed the second round. TCRdb redid the calling of the multiplex PCR reads with MiXCR, one entry per CDR3 protein. This sample carries roughly 500,000 distinct CDR3 sequences, over 13% of them seen once, and the ten largest clones take roughly 9.8%. The sequenced sample consisted of blood. The receptors originated from a woman aged 30 to 39 with Graves' ophthalmopathy.

This clonotype has ten or more counts. The chain couples TRBV20-1 to TRBJ2-7; 7 bases map to TRBD2. The CDR3 covers 15 residues. J lost 3 bases, V lost 6 bases, and 14 bases had no gene match. Germline V gives CDR1 DFQATT, CDR2 SNEGSKA (reference sequence). This CDR3 is CSAPWGGRIGYEQYF. The DNA of the CDR3 is TGCAGTGCCCCGTGGGGGGGTCGAATCGGCTACGAGCAGTACTTC.

In this sample, this clonotype turned up many times. The V and J genes are TRBV6-1 and TRBJ2-7; D gene uncertain. CDR3 length: 14 residues. Germline V lookup: CDR1 MNHNS, CDR2 SASEGT. The ends were cut back, 4 bases at V and 2 bases at J, with 12 bases in the middle. The CDR3 loop reads CASSVADGPYEQYF. CDR3 DNA: TGTGCCAGCAGTGTTGCGGACGGACCCTACGAGCAGTACTTC.

The chain uses TRBV7-8 and TRBJ2-2, with 8 nucleotides matching TRBD2. Losses at the gene ends were 2 bases for V and 3 bases for J; bases not matched to a gene: 5. The length of the CDR3 is 16 residues. Germline CDR1 and CDR2: SGHVS and FQNEAQ. The CDR3 protein is CASSLFSGVYTGELFF. The CDR3 nucleotides are TGTGCCAGCAGCTTATTTAGCGGGGTCTACACCGGGGAGCTGTTTTTT.

This clonotype was detected many times. The CDR3 nucleotides read TGCGCCAGCAGTTATAGAGCGGGGGTGAACACCGGGGAGCTGTTTTTT. It is translated as CASSYRAGVNTGELFF. The gene calls are TRBV5-1 and TRBJ2-2; 8 bases are a match to TRBD2. V dropped 5 bases and J dropped 1; count of bases not matched to a gene: 7. CDR3 size: 16 residues. The germline gives CDR1 SGHRS, CDR2 YFSETQ.

This clonotype was recorded a few times. The CDR3 nucleotides read TGTGCCTGGAGTGGGCATAACACCGGGGAGCTGTTTTTT. Translating it yields CAWSGHNTGELFF. V and J are TRBV30 and TRBJ2-2; D unresolved. The CDR3 runs 13 residues. With 1 base removed from V and 2 bases from J, the gap between germline ends came to 5 bases. Germline V gene data show CDR1 as GTSNPN and CDR2 as SVGIG (reference sequence).

This clonotype was recorded at least ten times. The rearrangement joins TRBV27 to TRBJ1-1; a possible D gene is TRBD1 (6 bases). This CDR3 comprises 14 residues. Germline loops: CDR1 MNHEY, CDR2 SMNVEV (reference sequence). V shed 3 bases and J shed 3 bases, with 11 bases lying between them. CDR3 amino acids: CASSFWGRDTEAFF. The CDR3 nucleotides read TGTGCCAGCAGTTTTTGGGGGCGCGACACTGAAGCTTTCTTT.

This clonotype was observed at least ten times. J is TRBJ2-5 and V is TRBV28; D is perhaps TRBD2 (6 bases). The CDR3 extends over 14 amino acids. Germline V CDR1 and CDR2: MDHEN, SYDVKM. V shed 1 base and J shed 5 bases, with 11 bases lying between them. Here the CDR3 DNA reads TGTGCCAGCAGTTTATTTCTGGGAGGTGAGACCCAGTACTTC. Its translation is CASSLFLGGETQYF.

The V and J genes are TRBV24-1 and TRBJ2-7; 8 nucleotides line up with TRBD1. Trimming at V came to 3 bases and at J to 6 bases, leaving 3 bases not matched to a gene. Germline-derived CDR1 and CDR2 are KGHDR and SFDVKD. The CDR3 extends over 13 amino acids. The CDR3 DNA follows: TGTGCCACCAGTGATCCGACAGGGGTCGAGCAGTACTTC. Protein: CATSDPTGVEQYF.

The V gene is TRBV18, the J gene TRBJ1-6; D not certain. Germline CDR1 is KGHSH and CDR2 is LQKENI. The CDR3 sequence is 15 residues long. The germline V and J ends were trimmed by 2 bases and 2 bases, with 7 bases remaining between them. CDR3 protein: CASSPMTPYNSPLHF. The DNA of the CDR3 is TGTGCCAGCTCACCAATGACGCCCTATAATTCACCCCTCCACTTT.

This clonotype has at least ten counts. V and J are TRBV11-1 and TRBJ1-1; TRBD1 is a possible D gene (5 bases). Trimming took off 5 bases at V and 2 bases at J, with 18 bases between the two ends. CDR3 size: 16 residues. Germline lookup yields CDR1 SGHAT and CDR2 FQDESV (reference sequence). Here the CDR3 DNA reads TGTGCCAGCAGCCCCCAACGACAGATCCTAAACACTGAAGCTTTCTTT. Its protein is CASSPQRQILNTEAFF.

This clonotype was picked up many times. The chain uses TRBV28 and TRBJ1-5; 8 bases fit TRBD1. The junction had 9 bases not matched to a gene; V was cut back by 4 bases and J by 7 bases. CDR1 MDHEN and CDR2 SYDVKM come from the germline V gene. The CDR3 extends over 15 amino acids. CDR3: CASSYFGQGGQPQHF. CDR3 bases: TGTGCCAGCAGTTATTTCGGACAGGGTGGGCAGCCCCAGCATTTT.

This clonotype was observed many times. The chain couples TRBV28 to TRBJ1-5; 7 nucleotides align to TRBD1. V shed 8 bases and J 0 bases; nucleotides not matched to a gene: 10. This CDR3 has 16 residues. CDR1 and CDR2 from the germline V gene are MDHEN and SYDVKM. The CDR3, as DNA: TGTGCCAGCGGAGGGACAGCCGGATATAGCAATCAGCCCCAGCATTTT. It translates to CASGGTAGYSNQPQHF.

The table lists this clonotype with many counts. V and J are TRBV20-1 and TRBJ2-2, with no clear D. Germline assignment: CDR1 DFQATT and CDR2 SNEGSKA (reference sequence). The CDR3 runs to 12 residues. Deletions cut 6 bases from V and 6 bases from J, with 11 bases between. The CDR3 coding sequence is TGCAGTGCAAGACCGGGTGCCGGGGAGCTGTTTTTT. Residues: CSARPGAGELFF.

Many counts were recorded for this clonotype. V is TRBV9 and J is TRBJ2-7, with D possibly being TRBD2 (5 bases). V lost 0 bases and J lost 5, with 12 bases in between. Germline V gives CDR1 SGDLS, CDR2 YYNGEE. The length of the CDR3 is 14 residues. The CDR3 here is CASSVAYSENEQYF. The DNA for the CDR3 is TGTGCCAGCAGCGTAGCGTATAGCGAGAACGAGCAGTACTTC. The whole variable domain, filled in from reference TRBV9 and TRBJ2-7, reads DSGVTQTPKHLITATGQRVTLRCSPRSGDLSVYWYQQSLDQGLQFLIQYYNGEERAKGNILERFSAQQFPDLHSELNLSSLELGDSALYFCASSVAYSENEQYFGPGTRLTVT.

As to this clonotype: One end of the junction varies from germline; a read error may be responsible. This chain uses TRBV6-2 or TRBV6-3 with TRBJ2-7, with 7 nucleotides matching TRBD1. From germline, CDR1 is MNHEY and CDR2 SVGEGT. The CDR3 has 14 residues. The CDR3 bases are TGTGTCAGCAGGCACTGGACAGGAGCCTACGAGCAGTACTTC. It is translated as CVSRHWTGAYEQYF.

This clonotype was seen repeatedly, ten times or more. V is TRBV30 and J is TRBJ2-5, with D possibly TRBD1 on 5 matching bases. CDR3 length: 12 residues. Germline V CDR1 and CDR2: GTSNPN, SVGIG (reference sequence). Trimming removed 0 bases from V and 5 bases from J, with 7 bases in between. Here the CDR3 reads CAWSVNRETQYF. CDR3 nucleotides: TGTGCCTGGAGTGTAAACAGGGAGACCCAGTACTTC.

V usage is TRBV6-1 and J usage is TRBJ2-2; no clear D. The V and J ends lost 1 base and 3 bases respectively, with 6 bases between them. Germline CDR1 and CDR2: MNHNS and SASEGT. There are 14 residues in the CDR3. This CDR3 is CASSEVTDTGELFF. CDR3 coding DNA: TGTGCCAGCAGTGAAGTGACGGACACCGGGGAGCTGTTTTTT.

The chain uses TRBV19 and TRBJ2-2; D could derive from TRBD1 or TRBD2 (5 bases each). Per the germline V gene, CDR1 is LNHDA and CDR2 is SQIVND (reference sequence). The CDR3 totals 17 residues. Trimming took off 0 bases at V and 3 bases at J, with 14 bases between the two ends. The CDR3: CASSIDRGWGHTGELFF. The CDR3 coding sequence is TGTGCCAGTAGTATAGATCGGGGATGGGGCCACACCGGGGAGCTGTTTTTT.

There are a few counts of this clonotype. The V gene is TRBV7-9, the J gene TRBJ2-5, with TRBD1 as a possible D gene (5 bases). CDR3 size: 16 residues. With 0 bases removed from V and 5 bases from J, the gap between germline ends came to 16 bases. From germline, CDR1 is SEHNR and CDR2 FQNEAQ (reference sequence). In DNA, the CDR3 is TGTGCCAGCAGCTTAGCATTGTCTTCGGCAGGGGAGACCCAGTACTTC. Translation: CASSLALSSAGETQYF.

The rearrangement uses TRBV13 and TRBJ2-5; possible D gene TRBD2, 6 bases. The CDR3 contains 14 residues. Trimming removed 0 bases from V and 13 bases from J, with 18 bases in between. Germline V gene sequence: CDR1 PRHDT, CDR2 FYEKMQ (reference sequence). Here the CDR3 reads CASSLGLSRTMRYF. The CDR3 nucleotides are TGTGCCAGCAGCTTAGGTCTTTCTCGGACTATGCGGTACTTC.

In this sample, this clonotype turned up many times. The chain carries TRBV3-1 and TRBJ1-6; 9 nucleotides agree with TRBD1. CDR1 is LGHDT, CDR2 YNNKEL, per germline (reference sequence). The ends lost 6 bases at V and 10 bases at J; junction bases unmatched: 7. CDR3 length equals 14 residues. The CDR3 DNA reads as TGTGCCAGCAGGGCCGGGACAGGGACCTCACCCCTCCACTTT. Its protein is CASRAGTGTSPLHF. The variable domain in full, with the rest retrieved from reference TRBV3-1 and TRBJ1-6, is DTAVSQTPKYLVTQMGNDKSIKCEQNLGHDTMYWYKQDSKKFLKIMFSYNNKELIINETVPNRFSPKSPDKAHLNLHINSLELGDSAVYFCASRAGTGTSPLHFGNGTRLTVT.

The sample holds many counts of this clonotype. The CDR3 sequence is CASSRSRQARGGEQYF. The DNA of the CDR3 is TGTGCCAGCAGCCGATCGAGACAGGCCCGGGGTGGGGAGCAGTACTTC. The V gene is TRBV7-8, the J gene TRBJ2-7; D is perhaps TRBD1 (6 bases). The CDR3 covers 16 residues. Between the trimmed V and J ends, which lost 5 bases and 7 bases, there was a span of 24 bases. Germline V CDR1 and CDR2: SGHVS, FQNEAQ.

This clonotype was seen at least ten times. V gene TRBV6-1 combines with J gene TRBJ2-7; tentatively, D is TRBD1 (6 bases). The germline V and J ends were trimmed by 6 bases and 2 bases, with 17 bases remaining between them. Germline V lookup: CDR1 MNHNS, CDR2 SASEGT. This CDR3 region has 15 residues. CDR3 region: CASRNLRDTTYEQYF. The CDR3 nucleotides are TGTGCCAGCAGGAACCTCCGGGACACCACCTACGAGCAGTACTTC.

The rearrangement links TRBV11-2 to TRBJ2-7, with 7 nucleotides matching TRBD1. V shed 5 bases, J shed 3 bases, and the junction held 7 bases outside the gene matches. Germline V lookup: CDR1 SGHAT, CDR2 FQNNGV. CDR3 size: 14 residues. CDR3 DNA: TGTGCCAGCAGCGGACGGGACAGCCTCTACGAGCAGTACTTC. Translating gives CASSGRDSLYEQYF. The whole variable domain, remainder taken from reference TRBV11-2 and TRBJ2-7, is EAGVAQSPRYKIIEKRQSVAFWCNPISGHATLYWYQQILGQGPKLLIQFQNNGVVDDSQLPKDRFSAERLKGVDSTLKIQPAKLEDSAVYLCASSGRDSLYEQYFGPGTRLTVT.

In its sample, this clonotype was seen many times. A much bigger clone sits one base away, suggesting this may be a read error. The rearrangement joins TRBV28 to TRBJ1-1; D perhaps matches TRBD1 (5 bases). This CDR3 spans 16 amino acids. Germline V gene lookup returns CDR1 MDHEN and CDR2 SYDVKM. Trimming took off 3 bases at V and 4 bases at J, with 18 bases between the two ends. The CDR3 region has the DNA TGTGCCAGCAGTTTCCTGACAGAGGCGCGGGTCACTGAAGCTTTCTTT. This encodes CASSFLTEARVTEAFF.

This clonotype has a count of ten or more. The chain has TRBV6-1 and TRBJ1-1; TRBD1 might be the D (5 bases). The CDR3 spans 14 residues. CDR1 is MNHNS and CDR2 is SASEGT in the germline V gene. V was pared by 6 bases and J by 1 base, with 12 bases between. The CDR3 nucleotides are TGTGCCAGCAGCCGGGGGGGACCGAACACTGAAGCTTTCTTT. This codes for CASSRGGPNTEAFF.

This clonotype was recorded many times. CDR3 DNA: TGTGCCAGCAGCGCTAACAGGGGGAGGAGGAGTGCTGAAGCTTTCTTT. This translates into CASSANRGRRSAEAFF. V usage is TRBV11-2 and J usage is TRBJ1-1; 8 bases are a match to TRBD1. Germline V lookup: CDR1 SGHAT, CDR2 FQNNGV. V was clipped by 5 bases and J by 6 bases; unmatched bases: 14. The CDR3 loop spans 16 amino acids.